What follows describes a single TCR beta chain. As processed by the authors: The authors estimated nucleated cell counts from reference gene primer amplification. Here immunoSEQ multiplex PCR was the method, and the copy in TCRdb shows in-frame clones only, minus some. The V and J calls and clone size were taken over from that table, and D and trimming were inferred from the DNA. The data show around 200,000 clones, about nine tenths seen once. The data were obtained in a study of blood T cell repertoires in COVID-19. In the study overall: T cells, B-cell-depleted T cells, or PBMCs provided the cDNA or gDNA that served as material.

Germline CDR1 and CDR2: SEHNR and FQNEAQ (reference sequence). The CDR3 has 17 amino acids. Trimming took 4 bases from V and 6 from J, leaving 22 bases between them. The chain links TRBV7-9 to TRBJ1-5; D gene uncertain. The clonotype comes from a man between 70 and 80 years old with active or convalescent COVID-19. Specimen: peripheral blood. CDR3 sequence (DNA): TGTGCCAGCAGCTCCTATTCCGGGAAACGGGCGAGTCAGCCCCAGCATTTT. It is translated as CASSSYSGKRASQPQHF.